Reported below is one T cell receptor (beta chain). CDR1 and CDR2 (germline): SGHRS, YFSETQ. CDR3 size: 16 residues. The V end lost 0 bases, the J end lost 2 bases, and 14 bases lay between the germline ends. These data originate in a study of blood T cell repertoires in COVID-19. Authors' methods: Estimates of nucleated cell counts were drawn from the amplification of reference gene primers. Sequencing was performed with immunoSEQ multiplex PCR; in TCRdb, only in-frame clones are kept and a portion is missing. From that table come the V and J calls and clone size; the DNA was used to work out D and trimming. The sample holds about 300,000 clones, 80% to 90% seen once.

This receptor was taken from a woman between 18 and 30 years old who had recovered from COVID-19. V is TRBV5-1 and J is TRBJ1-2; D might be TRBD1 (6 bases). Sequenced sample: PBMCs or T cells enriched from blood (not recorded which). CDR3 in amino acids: CASSLETGGRNYGYTF. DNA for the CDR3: TGCGCCAGCAGCTTGGAGACGGGGGGCAGGAACTATGGCTACACCTTC.